Each of the 27 T cell receptor beta chains below was sequenced from the same sample in a study of CD8 T cells in ankylosing spondylitis. Points from the study as a whole: Roughly eight highly homologous variants made up a TCR beta motif that seemed to typify ankylosing spondylitis blood.

Their antigens remain unidentified. Each CDR3 protein gets one entry after TCRdb re-called the 5' RACE reads with MiXCR. The table has about 540,000 distinct CDR3 sequences, 10% to 15% seen once. The sample taken for sequencing was blood, either unsorted or a sorted T cell fraction (not recorded which). The source is a male donor with ankylosing spondylitis.

This clonotype was seen a few times. The chain combines TRBV7-9 with TRBJ1-2, with TRBD1 matching 7 bases. Germline V gives CDR1 SEHNR, CDR2 FQNEAQ (reference sequence). V shed 6 bases and J 4 bases; nucleotides not matched to a gene: 8. The CDR3 covers 14 residues. In nucleotides, the CDR3 is TGTGCCAGCAGGACAGGGACGGATACCTATGGCTACACCTTC. Protein sequence: CASRTGTDTYGYTF.

In its sample, this clonotype was seen many times. The chain uses TRBV7-6 and TRBJ1-5; possible D gene TRBD1, 6 bases. Germline assignment: CDR1 SGHVS and CDR2 FNYEAQ. This CDR3 has 14 residues. V shed 6 bases and J shed 3 bases, with 12 bases lying between them. Here the CDR3 reads CASSRGGANQPQHF. The CDR3 DNA reads TGTGCCAGCAGTCGGGGGGGCGCCAATCAGCCCCAGCATTTT.

This clonotype was counted only a few times. This chain connects TRBV20-1 to TRBJ1-2; 7 nucleotides align to TRBD1. CDR3 size: 14 residues. CDR1 and CDR2 from the germline V gene are DFQATT and SNEGSKA (reference sequence). V was clipped by 1 base and J by 6 bases; unmatched bases: 8. CDR3 nucleotide sequence: TGCAGTGCTAGAGTGGGAGGGGGCGGAAATGGCTACACCTTC. It is translated as CSARVGGGGNGYTF.

The V gene is TRBV6-2 or TRBV6-3, the J gene TRBJ2-7; 11 bases are a match to TRBD2. V lost 6 bases to trimming and J lost 3 bases; unmatched junction nucleotides: 4. The CDR3 extends over 14 amino acids. Germline CDR1 reads MNHEY; CDR2 reads SVGEGT. CDR3 in amino acids: CASRGTSGDYEQYV. DNA for the CDR3: TGTGCCAGCAGGGGGACTAGCGGAGACTACGAGCAGTACGTC.

V gene TRBV2 combines with J gene TRBJ2-2, with a possible D match to TRBD1 (5 bases). Trimming stripped 7 bases from V and 6 bases from J, with 15 bases between. The CDR3 has 14 residues. Per germline, CDR1 SNHLY and CDR2 FYNNEI. The CDR3 nucleotides read TGTGCCAGCAAGCAGGGCGCTTTCTCCGGGGAGCTGTTTTTT. Its protein is CASKQGAFSGELFF.

In this sample, this clonotype turned up a few times. The V and J genes are TRBV4-2 and TRBJ1-1; 10 nucleotides line up with TRBD1. The CDR3 totals 19 residues. V lost 4 bases and J lost 4; bases outside the gene matches: 18. Germline V gene lookup returns CDR1 LGHNA and CDR2 YNFKEQ. The DNA for the CDR3 is TGTGCCAGCAGCCCGCATGAACCAGACAGGGGGCGCAGGGCCACTGAAGCTTTCTTT. It specifies CASSPHEPDRGRRATEAFF.

The sample holds many counts of this clonotype. V usage is TRBV12-3 or TRBV12-4 and J usage is TRBJ1-2; 10 bases fit TRBD1. This CDR3 has 16 amino acids. V trimming: 5 bases; J trimming: 4 bases; junction bases outside the gene matches: 10. The CDR3 DNA is TGTGCCAGCAGTCGGACAGGGGGTAGCGTTGGCTATGGCTACACCTTC. This encodes CASSRTGGSVGYGYTF.

This clonotype showed up just a few times. J is TRBJ1-2 and V is TRBV20-1; possibly TRBD1 for D (6 bases). Germline V lookup: CDR1 DFQATT, CDR2 SNEGSKA (reference sequence). Trimming took 5 bases from V and 8 from J, leaving 18 bases between them. The CDR3 is made up of 13 amino acids. The CDR3 nucleotides are TGCAGTGCTCCCCGGACAGCCGTCGGAGGCTACACCTTC. Amino acids: CSAPRTAVGGYTF.

The chain recombines TRBV11-2 with TRBJ1-2; D is unclear. Trimming pared 5 bases from V and 7 bases from J, leaving 11 bases between. This CDR3 is 12 amino acids long. CDR1 and CDR2 (germline): SGHAT, FQNNGV. CDR3 bases: TGTGCCAGCAGCATCAACAGAGGTGGCTACACCTTC. Amino acid sequence: CASSINRGGYTF.

This clonotype was seen many times. The rearrangement uses TRBV25-1 and TRBJ2-3; the D is unclear. Germline V gives CDR1 MGHDK, CDR2 SYGVNS. The CDR3 totals 15 residues. V was clipped by 2 bases and J by 1 base, with 10 bases between them. CDR3: CASSEAGRRTDTQYF. CDR3 in DNA: TGTGCCAGCAGTGAAGCCGGACGCCGCACAGATACGCAGTATTTT.

J is TRBJ2-1 and V is TRBV10-3; no definite D call. The CDR3 runs 14 residues. Looked up from germline, CDR1 is ENHRY and CDR2 is SYGVKD. Trimming removed 6 bases at V and 5 bases at J, with 14 bases between. The chain's CDR3 is CAISYGAPDNEQFF. For the CDR3, the DNA is TGTGCCATCAGCTATGGAGCGCCTGACAATGAGCAGTTCTTC.

This clonotype was seen at least ten times. The CDR3 spells CASSHRSGTNTGELFF. Written as DNA, the CDR3 is TGTGCCAGCAGCCACCGCAGTGGGACGAACACCGGGGAGCTGTTTTTT. The V and J genes are TRBV3-1 and TRBJ2-2; D is unclear. The CDR3 runs to 16 residues. Per the germline V gene, CDR1 is LGHDT and CDR2 is YNNKEL (reference sequence). V was shortened by 3 bases and J by 0 bases, with 11 bases between the two germline ends.

This clonotype was counted only a few times. The chain joins TRBV7-2 to TRBJ1-1; D may be TRBD1 (6 bases). Trimming removed 5 bases from V and 6 bases from J, with 19 bases in between. CDR1 and CDR2 (germline): SGHTA, FQGNSA. This CDR3 region has 15 residues. CDR3 coding DNA: TGTGCCAGCAGCCCGGGGGGGGCCATGAGGGCTGAAGCTTTCTTT. Translated: CASSPGGAMRAEAFF.

This clonotype has at least ten counts. This chain joins TRBV29-1 and TRBJ1-1; D is undetermined. The CDR3 extends over 14 amino acids. Germline-derived CDR1 and CDR2 are SQVTM and ANQGSEA. Trimming took 2 bases from V and 4 from J, leaving 14 bases between them. The DNA of the CDR3 is TGCAGCGTTGAACTAGGACGGGGAAGCACTGAAGCTTTCTTT. Protein product: CSVELGRGSTEAFF.

This clonotype has only a few counts. The chain links TRBV19 to TRBJ1-5; D unresolved. The CDR3 totals 15 residues. CDR1 and CDR2 from the germline V gene are LNHDA and SQIVND (reference sequence). With 7 bases removed from V and 4 bases from J, the gap between germline ends came to 17 bases. The CDR3, as DNA: TGTGCCAGTACCCTCAATACGGCAGCTAATCAGCCCCAGCATTTT. The encoded protein is CASTLNTAANQPQHF.

The rearrangement uses TRBV5-5 and TRBJ1-1, with a possible D match to TRBD1 (6 bases). This CDR3 spans 15 amino acids. Germline loops: CDR1 SGHKS, CDR2 YYEKEE (reference sequence). V dropped 4 bases and J dropped 1 base, with 14 bases sitting between them. CDR3 nucleotide sequence: TGTGCCAGCAGCGCCTGGGACAAGTCGAACACTGAAGCTTTCTTT. Encoded protein: CASSAWDKSNTEAFF.

The CDR3 DNA reads as TGCAGTGCGAGCTGGGCGGGAGCTCCAGAGACCCAGTACTTC. Amino acid sequence: CSASWAGAPETQYF. The chain is built from TRBV20-1 and TRBJ2-5; 7 bases align to TRBD2. This CDR3 is 14 amino acids long. The junction had 11 bases not matched to a gene; V was cut back by 6 bases and J by 4 bases. Germline V gene sequence: CDR1 DFQATT, CDR2 SNEGSKA (reference sequence).

The chain couples TRBV5-1 to TRBJ2-1; weak D call: TRBD2 (5 bases). CDR1 is SGHRS and CDR2 is YFSETQ in the germline V gene. The CDR3 length is 15 residues. V was clipped by 5 bases and J by 0 bases, with 12 bases between them. CDR3 nucleotide sequence: TGCGCCAGCAGGACGAGGGAGAGCTCCTACAATGAGCAGTTCTTC. Its translation is CASRTRESSYNEQFF. The complete variable domain, with remaining parts taken from reference TRBV5-1 and TRBJ2-1, reads KAGVTQTPRYLIKTRGQQVTLSCSPISGHRSVSWYQQTPGQGLQFLFEYFSETQRNKGNFPGRFSGRQFSNSRSEMNVSTLELGDSALYLCASRTRESSYNEQFFGPGTRLTVL.

The chain couples TRBV4-2 to TRBJ2-1; a weak D match, TRBD1 (5 bases). This CDR3 is 14 amino acids long. Germline V gene lookup returns CDR1 LGHNA and CDR2 YNFKEQ. V lost 5 bases and J lost 5, with 13 bases in between. For the CDR3, the DNA is TGTGCCAGCAGCTACAGACAGCAAAACAATGAGCAGTTCTTC. It codes for CASSYRQQNNEQFF.

This clonotype was observed a handful of times. The chain combines TRBV10-3 with TRBJ1-1, with 7 bases that match TRBD1. The CDR3 totals 13 residues. Trimming cost V 5 bases and J 1 base; bases outside gene matches: 1. Germline CDR1 and CDR2: ENHRY and SYGVKD. The CDR3 region has the DNA TGTGCCATCAGTAGACAGGGGAACACTGAAGCTTTCTTT. As protein: CAISRQGNTEAFF.

This clonotype was counted at least ten times. The J gene is TRBJ2-7, the V gene TRBV5-1; 7 nucleotides align to TRBD1. CDR3 length: 14 amino acids. Germline CDR1 is SGHRS and CDR2 is YFSETQ. V gave up 4 bases and J gave up 3 bases; unmatched junction bases: 7. The CDR3 DNA reads as TGCGCCAGCAGCCCGGGACAGACCTTCTACGAGCAGTACTTC. This encodes CASSPGQTFYEQYF.

The rearrangement joins TRBV11-2 to TRBJ1-1, with D possibly matching TRBD1 (6 bases). This CDR3 contains 14 residues. V lost 5 bases and J lost 4, with 14 bases in between. Germline CDR1 and CDR2: SGHAT and FQNNGV. The CDR3 bases are TGTGCCAGCAGCACTGGGGCACAGGGCACTGAAGCTTTCTTT. This codes for CASSTGAQGTEAFF. Full variable domain (remainder filled in from reference TRBV11-2 and TRBJ1-1): EAGVAQSPRYKIIEKRQSVAFWCNPISGHATLYWYQQILGQGPKLLIQFQNNGVVDDSQLPKDRFSAERLKGVDSTLKIQPAKLEDSAVYLCASSTGAQGTEAFFGQGTRLTVV.

This clonotype was observed many times. CDR3 DNA: TGTGCCAGCAGTTACCCGCCGGGACAGATTAACTATGGCTACACCTTC. Translating it yields CASSYPPGQINYGYTF. The V call is TRBV6-5, the J call TRBJ1-2, with 7 bases identical to TRBD1. Germline loops: CDR1 MNHEY, CDR2 SVGAGI. The junction had 7 bases not matched to a gene; V was cut back by 2 bases and J by 1 base. This CDR3 is built from 16 residues.

V and J are TRBV7-2 and TRBJ2-5; 7 nucleotides match TRBD2. V gave up 5 bases and J gave up 4 bases; unmatched junction bases: 4. The CDR3 consists of 13 residues. Per germline, CDR1 SGHTA and CDR2 FQGNSA. As DNA, the CDR3 is TGTGCCAGCAGCGTTGGACTAGTAGAGACCCAGTACTTC. It is translated as CASSVGLVETQYF. Full variable domain (rest looked up from reference TRBV7-2 and TRBJ2-5): GAGVSQSPSNKVTEKGKDVELRCDPISGHTALYWYRQSLGQGLEFLIYFQGNSAPDKSGLPSDRFSAERTGGSVSTLTIQRTQQEDSAVYLCASSVGLVETQYFGPGTRLLVL.

CDR3 DNA sequence: TGTGCCAGCAGCCAAGGCGCTAGCGGGAGGCACTACGAGCAGTACTTC. Amino acids: CASSQGASGRHYEQYF. The V call is TRBV3-1, the J call TRBJ2-7, with TRBD2 matching 11 bases. CDR3 length equals 16 residues. V was clipped by 1 base and J by 3 bases; unmatched bases: 5. Germline assignment: CDR1 LGHDT and CDR2 YNNKEL (reference sequence).

This clonotype was observed many times. The rearrangement uses TRBV3-1 and TRBJ2-7, with D unresolved. The CDR3 covers 11 residues. Germline-derived CDR1 and CDR2 are LGHDT and YNNKEL (reference sequence). The germline V and J ends were trimmed by 1 base and 6 bases, with 4 bases remaining between them. The CDR3 protein is CASSQGGEQYF. Written as DNA, the CDR3 is TGTGCCAGCAGCCAAGGAGGCGAGCAGTACTTC.

J is TRBJ2-5 and V is TRBV6-1; 7 positions match TRBD1. With V trimmed by 6 bases and J by 2 bases, 6 bases remained unmatched. The germline CDR1 and CDR2 sequences are MNHNS and SASEGT. The CDR3 is 14 residues long. The CDR3: CASSSNRGQETQYF. CDR3 bases: TGTGCCAGCAGCTCGAACAGGGGTCAAGAGACCCAGTACTTC.